These 13 T cell receptor beta chains share one sample of origin, sequenced in a study of cytomegalovirus exposure and HLA in healthy donors. The study ran its PCR with 60 Vbeta and 13 Jbeta primers. Clones were read by immunoSEQ multiplex PCR, and TCRdb kept only the in-frame ones, dropping some. The sample shows 280,000 or so clones, about 90% of them seen only once. Material: PBMCs. Receptors were obtained from a woman aged 18-35 years in good health and CMV-seronegative.

The chain links TRBV9 to TRBJ2-5, with TRBD2 matching over 7 bases. J gave up 4 bases and V 3 bases, and 9 bases lay outside the gene matches. From germline, CDR1 is SGDLS and CDR2 YYNGEE. CDR3 length equals 15 residues. In DNA, the CDR3 is TGTGCCAGCAGCGCGTCCGGGACTATTGGAGAGACCCAGTACTTC. Translation: CASSASGTIGETQYF.

The chain links TRBV5-1 to TRBJ1-2, with TRBD1 matching over 10 bases. CDR1 and CDR2 from the germline V gene are SGHRS and YFSETQ. J was trimmed by 2 bases and V by 0 bases; bases with no gene match: 4. This CDR3 is built from 16 residues. The CDR3 DNA follows: TGCGCCAGCAGCTTGGGGGACAGGGGACCGAACTATGGCTACACCTTC. This translates into CASSLGDRGPNYGYTF.

This chain uses TRBV6-5 with TRBJ2-7, with a tentative D call TRBD1 (5 bases). Germline V CDR1 and CDR2: MNHEY, SVGAGI. This CDR3 spans 16 amino acids. V lost 2 bases to trimming and J lost 3 bases, with 17 bases between them. In DNA form, the CDR3 reads TGTGCCAGCAGTTACGGTGGCGCCCGCAGGGACTACGAGCAGTACTTC. It codes for CASSYGGARRDYEQYF.

This rearrangement joins TRBV2 to TRBJ1-6; 8 nucleotides line up with TRBD1. Germline-derived CDR1 and CDR2 are SNHLY and FYNNEI. The length of the CDR3 is 14 residues. V was clipped by 6 bases and J by 9 bases; unmatched bases: 7. As DNA, the CDR3 is TGTGCCAGCAGACCCAGGGGGCTGAGTTCACCCCTCCACTTT. It translates to CASRPRGLSSPLHF.

In regard to this clone: Additional DNA sequences in this sample encode the identical CDR3. This chain uses TRBV4-1 with TRBJ1-2; 10 nucleotides align to TRBD1. Trimming took 1 base from V and 6 from J; bases not matched to a gene: 14. Per the germline V gene, CDR1 is MGHRA and CDR2 is YSYEKL. The CDR3 sequence is 18 residues long. As DNA, the CDR3 is TGCGCCAGCAGCCAAGGCATAGGTAGTGGACAGGGGGGACATGGCTACACCTTC. Its translation: CASSQGIGSGQGGHGYTF.

The chain recombines TRBV4-2 with TRBJ2-7, with 9 positions matching TRBD2. J was trimmed by 0 bases and V by 0 bases; bases with no gene match: 6. Germline lookup yields CDR1 LGHNA and CDR2 YNFKEQ. This CDR3 is 17 amino acids long. The CDR3 bases are TGTGCCAGCAGCCAAGAACTGCTAGCGGGACGCTCCTACGAGCAGTACTTC. Translation gives CASSQELLAGRSYEQYF.

A single count supports this clone. The chain employs TRBV7-8 and TRBJ2-3, with TRBD2 identical over 8 bases. This CDR3 spans 18 amino acids. Germline V gene sequence: CDR1 SGHVS, CDR2 FQNEAQ. Losses at the gene ends were 6 bases for V and 6 bases for J; bases not matched to a gene: 20. CDR3 bases: TGTGCCAGCAGACTTATGTGGCTAGCGGGCTCCCGGGGGGATACGCAGTATTTT. Encoded protein: CASRLMWLAGSRGDTQYF.

The chain has TRBV25-1 and TRBJ1-2, with TRBD1 identical over 9 bases. J lost 8 bases, V lost 5 bases, and 9 bases had no gene match. The CDR3 sequence is 14 residues long. Looked up from germline, CDR1 is MGHDK and CDR2 is SYGVNS. CDR3 DNA sequence: TGTGCCAGCAGTCCCCGGGGACAGGGTAGGGGCTACACCTTC. Amino acids: CASSPRGQGRGYTF.

The genes are TRBV7-9 and TRBJ2-7, with D perhaps TRBD1 (6 bases). V lost 5 bases to trimming and J lost 3 bases, with 17 bases between them. The CDR3 is 15 amino acids. Per germline, CDR1 SEHNR and CDR2 FQNEAQ (reference sequence). The CDR3 coding sequence is TGTGCCAGCAGCCTAAATACAGGGTTAAGCTACGAGCAGTACTTC. Protein product: CASSLNTGLSYEQYF. Looking up the rest from reference TRBV7-9 and TRBJ2-7 gives the full variable domain: DTGVSQNPRHKITKRGQNVTFRCDPISEHNRLYWYRQTLGQGPEFLTYFQNEAQLEKSRLLSDRFSAERPKGSFSTLEIQRTEQGDSAMYLCASSLNTGLSYEQYFGPGTRLTVT.

This clone was counted only a few times. The chain uses TRBV7-9 and TRBJ2-2; D perhaps matches TRBD1 (5 bases). With 5 bases removed from V and 7 bases from J, the gap between germline ends came to 14 bases. Germline V CDR1 and CDR2: SEHNR, FQNEAQ (reference sequence). This CDR3 is built from 14 residues. The DNA for the CDR3 is TGTGCCAGCAGCGACCAGGGAAGTCGCGGGGAGCTGTTTTTT. Protein product: CASSDQGSRGELFF.

V is TRBV13 and J is TRBJ2-5; D gene uncertain. In germline, CDR1 is PRHDT, CDR2 FYEKMQ (reference sequence). V was trimmed by 1 base and J by 1 base, leaving 4 bases between them. The CDR3 is 13 residues long. This chain's CDR3 is CASSLDRQETQYF. The CDR3 DNA sequence: TGTGCCAGCAGCTTAGATCGCCAAGAGACCCAGTACTTC.

The chain uses TRBV18 and TRBJ2-7; D is ambiguous. Germline V gives CDR1 KGHSH, CDR2 LQKENI. There are 14 residues in the CDR3. Trimming removed 5 bases from V and 2 bases from J, with 13 bases in between. As DNA, the CDR3 is TGTGCCAGCTCAGCCCGGGTGCAAACCTACGAGCAGTACTTC. It yields the protein CASSARVQTYEQYF.

Notes on this clone: At one end the junction does not follow the germline gene, possibly because of a read error. V usage is TRBV7-2 and J usage is TRBJ1-3, with 7 bases that match TRBD1. The CDR3 sequence is 11 residues long. From germline, CDR1 is SGHTA and CDR2 FQGNSA. CDR3 region: CASSLLTGKYF. DNA for the CDR3: TGTGCCAGCAGCTTATTGACAGGGAAATACTTT.